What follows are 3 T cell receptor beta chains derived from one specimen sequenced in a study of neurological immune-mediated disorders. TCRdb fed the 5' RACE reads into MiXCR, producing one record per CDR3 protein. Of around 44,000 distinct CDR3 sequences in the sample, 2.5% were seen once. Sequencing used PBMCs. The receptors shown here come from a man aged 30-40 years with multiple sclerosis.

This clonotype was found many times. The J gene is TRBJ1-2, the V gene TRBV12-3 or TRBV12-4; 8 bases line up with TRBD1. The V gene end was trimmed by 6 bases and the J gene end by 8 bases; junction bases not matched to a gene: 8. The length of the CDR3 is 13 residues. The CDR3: CASSPGQGQGYTF. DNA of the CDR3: TGTGCCAGCAGCCCCGGACAGGGCCAAGGCTACACCTTC.

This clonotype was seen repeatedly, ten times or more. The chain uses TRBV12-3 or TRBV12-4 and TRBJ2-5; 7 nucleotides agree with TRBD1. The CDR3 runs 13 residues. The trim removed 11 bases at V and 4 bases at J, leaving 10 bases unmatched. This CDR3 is CAGHRGLLETQYF. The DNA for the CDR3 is TGTGCCGGCCACAGGGGTCTTCTAGAGACCCAGTACTTC.

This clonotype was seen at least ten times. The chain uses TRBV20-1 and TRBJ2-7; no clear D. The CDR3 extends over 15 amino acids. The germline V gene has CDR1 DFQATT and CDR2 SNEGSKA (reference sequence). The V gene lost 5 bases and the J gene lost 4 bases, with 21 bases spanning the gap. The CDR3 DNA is TGCAGTGCTCAGGCAGATTCAAGACCCGATTACGAGCAGTACTTC. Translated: CSAQADSRPDYEQYF.